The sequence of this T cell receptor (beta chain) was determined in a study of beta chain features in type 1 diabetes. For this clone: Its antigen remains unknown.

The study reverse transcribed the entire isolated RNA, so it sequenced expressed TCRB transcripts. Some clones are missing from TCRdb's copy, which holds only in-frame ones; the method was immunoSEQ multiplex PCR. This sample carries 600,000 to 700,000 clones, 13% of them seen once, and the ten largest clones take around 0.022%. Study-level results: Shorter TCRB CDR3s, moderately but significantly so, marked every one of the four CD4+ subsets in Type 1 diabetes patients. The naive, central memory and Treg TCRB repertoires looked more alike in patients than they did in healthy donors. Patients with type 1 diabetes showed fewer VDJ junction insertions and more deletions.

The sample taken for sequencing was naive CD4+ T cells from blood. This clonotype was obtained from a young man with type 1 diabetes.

This chain's CDR3 is CASSQQQGWDTQYF. CDR3 nucleotides: TGTGCCAGCAGCCAACAACAGGGTTGGGATACGCAGTATTTT. The V gene is TRBV14, the J gene TRBJ2-3; a possible D gene is TRBD1 (6 bases). V gave up 2 bases and J gave up 6 bases, with 12 bases separating them. The CDR3 runs to 14 residues. CDR1 and CDR2 (germline): SGHDN, FVKESK.